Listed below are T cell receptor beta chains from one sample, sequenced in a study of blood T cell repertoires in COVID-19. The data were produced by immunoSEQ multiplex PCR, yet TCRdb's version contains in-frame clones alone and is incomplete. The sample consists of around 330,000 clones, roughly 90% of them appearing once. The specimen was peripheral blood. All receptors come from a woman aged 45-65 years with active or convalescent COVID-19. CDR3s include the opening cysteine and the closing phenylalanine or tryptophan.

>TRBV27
CASSFRSVGEQYF
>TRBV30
CACPGQGPYEQYF
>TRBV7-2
CASTLEAGTGGFMNTEAFF
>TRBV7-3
CASSLGGGTGGTDTQYF
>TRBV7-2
CASSLGGAGGSYEQYF
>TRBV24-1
CATSDGFGTQYF
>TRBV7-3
CASSLSPAQGHGYTF
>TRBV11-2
CASTSGTGGTEAFF
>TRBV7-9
CASSQSGQALSNYGYTF
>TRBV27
CASTGLNTEAFF
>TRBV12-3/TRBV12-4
CASRGFVAEQFF
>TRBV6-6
CASSSGQGPRNQPQHF
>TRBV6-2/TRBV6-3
CASSYVGENEQFF
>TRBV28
CASSLTGGNTEAFF
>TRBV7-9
CASSSPREAFF
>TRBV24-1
CATSDPVGTGGELFF
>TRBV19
CASSIGGQGYEQYF
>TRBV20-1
CSASSQINQPQHF
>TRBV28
CASSFDRGHNEQFF
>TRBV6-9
CASRRERDFPEGVDTQYF
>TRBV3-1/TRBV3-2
CASSAGTGGYNGYTF
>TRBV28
CASSWPSKREVAYNEQFF
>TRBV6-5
CASRGTGNTEAFF
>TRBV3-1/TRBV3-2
CASSQEGLLAGGFSYNEQFF
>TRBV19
CASSDRPDEQYF
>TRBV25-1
CASSEYRTGGSYEQYF
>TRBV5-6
CASSPGGLAGELFF
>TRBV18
CASSPGAISNQPQHF
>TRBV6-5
CASGSRGAAGYTQYF
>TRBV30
CAWSAIPGGSGGVYEQYF
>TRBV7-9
CASSSRDRGNSPLHF